The 21 T cell receptor beta chains below come from one sample, sequenced in a study of CD8 T cells in ankylosing spondylitis. TCRdb re-called the 5' RACE reads through MiXCR, storing one row per CDR3 protein. The sample holds about 200,000 distinct CDR3 sequences, around 13% seen once. Sequencing used blood, either unsorted or a sorted T cell fraction (not recorded which). All receptors come from a male donor with ankylosing spondylitis or in good health (not recorded which).

The sample holds a few counts of this clonotype. CDR3 in amino acids: CASSFVGPDEAFF. The CDR3 DNA sequence: TGTGCCAGCAGCTTCGTCGGCCCCGATGAAGCTTTCTTT. The gene calls are TRBV7-9 and TRBJ1-1; D is ambiguous. The V end was cut by 3 bases, the J end by 7 bases, with 12 bases between. The germline V gene has CDR1 SEHNR and CDR2 FQNEAQ (reference sequence). This CDR3 has 13 residues.

This chain links TRBV20-1 with TRBJ2-3; D unresolved. Trimming cost V 5 bases and J 6 bases, with 18 bases left between them. CDR3 size: 14 residues. Germline-derived CDR1 and CDR2 are DFQATT and SNEGSKA (reference sequence). In DNA form, the CDR3 reads TGCAGTGCTGTGACTCGACGCATTAGGGATACGCAGTATTTT. Amino acids: CSAVTRRIRDTQYF.

The rearrangement uses TRBV6-5 and TRBJ2-7; possibly TRBD2 for D (5 bases). The CDR3 contains 13 residues. Germline lookup yields CDR1 MNHEY and CDR2 SVGAGI. Between the trimmed V and J ends, which lost 4 bases and 2 bases, there was a span of 9 bases. Here the CDR3 reads CASSSYGTYEQYF. CDR3 sequence (DNA): TGTGCCAGCAGTTCGTACGGGACCTACGAGCAGTACTTC.

Only a few counts were recorded for this clonotype. The CDR3 is CASSADRPTDEQFF. CDR3 nucleotide sequence: TGTGCCAGCAGTGCGGACAGGCCTACGGATGAGCAGTTCTTC. The genes are TRBV6-1 and TRBJ2-1, with TRBD1 matching 7 bases. Germline V gene data show CDR1 as MNHNS and CDR2 as SASEGT. The CDR3 spans 14 residues. V was clipped by 4 bases and J by 8 bases; unmatched bases: 8.

The chain uses TRBV2 and TRBJ1-5; D unresolved. The CDR3 sequence is 12 residues long. Germline CDR1 SNHLY, CDR2 FYNNEI. The V gene lost 6 bases and the J gene lost 2 bases, with 5 bases spanning the gap. The CDR3 here is CASRKGNQPQHF. CDR3 nucleotide sequence: TGTGCCAGCAGAAAGGGCAATCAGCCCCAGCATTTT.

The table lists this clonotype with many counts. The CDR3 DNA follows: TGTGCCAGCAGTCCCGGGACTAGCGGGGGAATCCAGTACTTC. Its protein is CASSPGTSGGIQYF. The rearrangement uses TRBV12-3 or TRBV12-4 and TRBJ2-5; TRBD2 matches 14 bases. J was trimmed by 10 bases and V by 5 bases; bases with no gene match: 6. This CDR3 has 14 amino acids.

The sample holds a few counts of this clonotype. This sequence joins TRBV30 and TRBJ2-5, with D maybe TRBD2 (6 bases). This CDR3 region has 13 residues. With 6 bases removed from V and 1 base from J, the gap between germline ends came to 12 bases. Germline V CDR1 and CDR2: GTSNPN, SVGIG (reference sequence). CDR3 DNA: TGTGCCTGTAAACCGGGAGTCCAAGAGACCCAGTACTTC. Encoded protein: CACKPGVQETQYF.

The chain couples TRBV27 to TRBJ2-1; perhaps TRBD1 as D (5 bases). The CDR3 is made up of 15 amino acids. Trimming stripped 0 bases from V and 3 bases from J, with 9 bases between. The germline V gene encodes CDR1 MNHEY and CDR2 SMNVEV (reference sequence). In DNA form, the CDR3 reads TGTGCCAGCAGTTTATCAGGGGCAGGCTACAATGAGCAGTTCTTC. Protein product: CASSLSGAGYNEQFF.

The rearrangement links TRBV7-9 to TRBJ2-7; D remains ambiguous. Between the trimmed V and J ends, which lost 1 base and 3 bases, there was a span of 10 bases. The germline gives CDR1 SEHNR, CDR2 FQNEAQ (reference sequence). This CDR3 spans 14 amino acids. CDR3 coding DNA: TGTGCCAGCAGCTTAGGGACCGATATCTACGAGCAGTACTTC. The encoded protein is CASSLGTDIYEQYF.

The rearrangement joins TRBV20-1 to TRBJ2-3; D may be TRBD2 (6 bases). Trimming stripped 2 bases from V and 2 bases from J, with 11 bases between. The germline gives CDR1 DFQATT, CDR2 SNEGSKA (reference sequence). The CDR3 is made up of 14 amino acids. CDR3 sequence reads: CSARTAGYTDTQYF. CDR3 nucleotides: TGCAGTGCTAGAACAGCGGGTTACACAGATACGCAGTATTTT.

The V call is TRBV6-5, the J call TRBJ1-6; D might be TRBD1 (6 bases). CDR3 size: 15 residues. Trimming pared 2 bases from V and 6 bases from J, leaving 11 bases between. Germline V gene lookup returns CDR1 MNHEY and CDR2 SVGAGI. The DNA of the CDR3 is TGTGCCAGCAGTTACAGTACAGGGCCTAATTCACCCCTCCACTTT. It is translated as CASSYSTGPNSPLHF.

For the CDR3, the DNA is TGTGCCAGCAGCTTTCTTCACAGCTCCTACGAGCAGTACTTC. It yields the protein CASSFLHSSYEQYF. The rearrangement uses TRBV5-5 and TRBJ2-7; D is ambiguous. This CDR3 contains 14 residues. Germline CDR1 and CDR2: SGHKS and YYEKEE (reference sequence). V was shortened by 2 bases and J by 0 bases, with 9 bases between the two germline ends.

In its sample, this clonotype was seen many times. The chain links TRBV25-1 to TRBJ1-5; 7 positions match TRBD1. The CDR3 runs to 14 residues. The V gene's germline CDR1 is MGHDK and CDR2 SYGVNS. Trimming removed 1 base from V and 8 bases from J; junction bases left unmatched: 5. CDR3 region: CASSELNRGEPQHF. CDR3 bases: TGTGCCAGCAGTGAATTGAACAGGGGAGAGCCCCAGCATTTT.

This rearrangement joins TRBV20-1 to TRBJ2-7, with D possibly being TRBD1 (5 bases). V lost 0 bases, J lost 1 base, and 10 bases lay in between. The CDR3 spans 14 residues. Germline CDR1 reads DFQATT; CDR2 reads SNEGSKA (reference sequence). The CDR3 nucleotides read TGCAGTGCTAGAGATGGTAAGGGGTCCTACGAGCAGTACTTC. Encoded protein: CSARDGKGSYEQYF.

Comments on this clonotype: A much larger clone differs by one base, so this may be a read error. V gene TRBV20-1 combines with J gene TRBJ2-1; TRBD2 matches at 12 bases. Per the germline V gene, CDR1 is DFQATT and CDR2 is SNEGSKA (reference sequence). The CDR3 is made up of 16 amino acids. CDR3 sequence: CCARDPGLAGFGEQFF. CDR3 bases: TGCTGTGCTAGAGATCCCGGACTAGCGGGATTTGGTGAGCAGTTCTTC.

This clonotype has more than one count but fewer than ten. The chain employs TRBV4-1 and TRBJ1-2; D is possibly TRBD1 (6 bases). The V end was cut by 0 bases, the J end by 0 bases, with 11 bases between. The CDR3 is made up of 16 amino acids. Germline V gene data show CDR1 as MGHRA and CDR2 as YSYEKL. CDR3 nucleotides: TGCGCCAGCAGCCAAGATACGGGGGCCGCTAACTATGGCTACACCTTC. Its protein is CASSQDTGAANYGYTF.

Ten or more counts support this clonotype. The chain has TRBV5-1 and TRBJ2-7, with D maybe TRBD2 (5 bases). The CDR3 is 14 residues long. The germline V and J ends were trimmed by 3 bases and 5 bases, with 15 bases remaining between them. Germline-derived CDR1 and CDR2 are SGHRS and YFSETQ. The CDR3, as DNA: TGCGCCAGCAGCTCCGGGGTAGCCGGAGACGAGCAGTACTTC. Protein sequence: CASSSGVAGDEQYF.

V usage is TRBV6-5 and J usage is TRBJ1-1; D not certain. Germline values: CDR1 MNHEY, CDR2 SVGAGI. V was cut by 6 bases and J by 1 base, with 9 bases left in between. The CDR3 extends over 13 amino acids. CDR3 in DNA: TGTGCCAGCAGGTTTCAGACGAACACTGAAGCTTTCTTT. Residues: CASRFQTNTEAFF.

This rearrangement joins TRBV4-2 to TRBJ2-7; 14 bases align to TRBD2. The germline CDR1 and CDR2 sequences are LGHNA and YNFKEQ. Trimming removed 1 base from V and 4 bases from J; junction bases left unmatched: 6. This CDR3 is built from 17 residues. The CDR3 reads CASSQGGLAGDRYEQYF. DNA for the CDR3: TGTGCCAGCAGCCAAGGGGGACTAGCGGGGGATAGGTACGAGCAGTACTTC.

The chain recombines TRBV12-3 or TRBV12-4 with TRBJ2-7; no definite D call. The CDR3 loop spans 14 amino acids. V lost 1 base and J 3 bases, leaving 10 bases between the germline ends. In nucleotides, the CDR3 is TGTGCCAGCAGTTTAGGGTCCGGATACTACGAGCAGTACTTC. Its translation is CASSLGSGYYEQYF.

This clonotype was observed a few times. V and J are TRBV4-1 and TRBJ2-2, with 9 bases matching TRBD2. This CDR3 contains 17 residues. Germline CDR1 MGHRA, CDR2 YSYEKL. J gave up 7 bases and V 4 bases, and 13 bases lay outside the gene matches. The CDR3 DNA sequence: TGCGCCAGCAGCCCTCCCCTCGGGAGCGGGGGGAACGGGGAGCTGTTTTTT. It yields the protein CASSPPLGSGGNGELFF.